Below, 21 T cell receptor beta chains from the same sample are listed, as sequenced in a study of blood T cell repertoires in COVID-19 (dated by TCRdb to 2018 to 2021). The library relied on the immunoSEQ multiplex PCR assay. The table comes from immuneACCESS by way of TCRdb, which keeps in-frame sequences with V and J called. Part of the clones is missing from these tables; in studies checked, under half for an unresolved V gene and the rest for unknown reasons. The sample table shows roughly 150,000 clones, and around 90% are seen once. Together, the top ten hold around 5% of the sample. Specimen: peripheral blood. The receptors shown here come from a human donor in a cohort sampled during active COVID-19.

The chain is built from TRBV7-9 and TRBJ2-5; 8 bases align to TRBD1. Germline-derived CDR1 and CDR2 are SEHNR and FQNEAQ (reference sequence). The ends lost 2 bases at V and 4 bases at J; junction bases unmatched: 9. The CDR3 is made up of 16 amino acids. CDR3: CASSLRQGLKRETQYF. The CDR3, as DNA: TGTGCCAGCAGCTTAAGACAGGGGTTAAAGCGAGAGACCCAGTACTTC.

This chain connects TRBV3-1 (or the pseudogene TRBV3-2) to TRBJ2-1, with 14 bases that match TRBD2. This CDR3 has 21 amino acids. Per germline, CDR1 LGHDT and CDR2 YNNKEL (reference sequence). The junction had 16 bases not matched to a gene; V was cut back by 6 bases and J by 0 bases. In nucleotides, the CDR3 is TGTGCCAGCAGGAAACTCTCCGGGACTAGCGGGGGAAGGAGCTCCTACAATGAGCAGTTCTTC. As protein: CASRKLSGTSGGRSSYNEQFF.

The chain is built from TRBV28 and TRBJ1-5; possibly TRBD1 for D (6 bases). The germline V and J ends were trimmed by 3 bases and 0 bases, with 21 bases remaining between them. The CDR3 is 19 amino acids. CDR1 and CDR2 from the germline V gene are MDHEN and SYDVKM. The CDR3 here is CASSLGRSRTVYSNQPQHF. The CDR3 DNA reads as TGTGCCAGCAGTTTGGGCCGATCTCGGACAGTTTATAGCAATCAGCCCCAGCATTTT.

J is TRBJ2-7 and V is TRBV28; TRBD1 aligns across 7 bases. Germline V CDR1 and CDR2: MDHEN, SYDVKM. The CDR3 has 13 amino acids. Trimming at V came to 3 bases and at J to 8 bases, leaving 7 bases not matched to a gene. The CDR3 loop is CASSFDRVFQQYF. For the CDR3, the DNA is TGTGCCAGCAGTTTCGACAGGGTATTTCAGCAGTACTTC.

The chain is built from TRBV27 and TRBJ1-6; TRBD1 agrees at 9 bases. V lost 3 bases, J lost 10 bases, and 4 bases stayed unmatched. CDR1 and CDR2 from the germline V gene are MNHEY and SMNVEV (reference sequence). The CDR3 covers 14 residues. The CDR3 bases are TGTGCCAGCAGTTTCGGGACAGGGTACTCACCCCTCCACTTT. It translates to CASSFGTGYSPLHF.

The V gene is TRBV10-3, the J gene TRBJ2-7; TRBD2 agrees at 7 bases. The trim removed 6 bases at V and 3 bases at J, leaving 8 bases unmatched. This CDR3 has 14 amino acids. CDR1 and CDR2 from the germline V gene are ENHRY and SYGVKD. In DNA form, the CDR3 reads TGTGCCATCAGACCCGGACTAGAAAACTACGAGCAGTACTTC. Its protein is CAIRPGLENYEQYF.

CDR3 nucleotides: TGTGCCAGCAGCTCCACAGGGGGCGGTCAGCCCCAGCATTTT. This sequence encodes CASSSTGGGQPQHF. The chain combines TRBV2 with TRBJ1-5; 9 nucleotides agree with TRBD1. V lost 6 bases, J lost 6 bases, and 6 bases stayed unmatched. The CDR3 spans 14 residues. Looked up from germline, CDR1 is SNHLY and CDR2 is FYNNEI.

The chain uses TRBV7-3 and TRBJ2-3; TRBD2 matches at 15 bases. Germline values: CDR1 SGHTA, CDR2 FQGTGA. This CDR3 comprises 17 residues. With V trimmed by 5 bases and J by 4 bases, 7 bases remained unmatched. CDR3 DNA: TGTGCCAGCAGCCCTACGCGGACTAGCGGGGGGGCAGATACGCAGTATTTT. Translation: CASSPTRTSGGADTQYF.

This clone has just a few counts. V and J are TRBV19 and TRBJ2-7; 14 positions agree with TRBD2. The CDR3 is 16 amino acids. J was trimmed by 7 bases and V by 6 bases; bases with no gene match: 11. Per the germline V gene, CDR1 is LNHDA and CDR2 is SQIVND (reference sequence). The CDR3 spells CASSPGLAGGSREQYF. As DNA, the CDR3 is TGTGCCAGTAGCCCCGGACTAGCGGGGGGATCTCGGGAGCAGTACTTC. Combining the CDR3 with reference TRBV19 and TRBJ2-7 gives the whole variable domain DGGITQSPKYLFRKEGQNVTLSCEQNLNHDAMYWYRQDPGQGLRLIYYSQIVNDFQKGDIAEGYSVSREKKESFPLTVTSAQKNPTAFYLCASSPGLAGGSREQYFGPGTRLTVT.

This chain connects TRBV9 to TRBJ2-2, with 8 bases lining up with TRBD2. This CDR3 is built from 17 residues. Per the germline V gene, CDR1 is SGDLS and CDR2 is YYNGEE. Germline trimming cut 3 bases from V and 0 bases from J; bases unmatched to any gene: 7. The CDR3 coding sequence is TGTGCCAGCAGCGGATCAATTAGCGGGACGAACACCGGGGAGCTGTTTTTT. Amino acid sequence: CASSGSISGTNTGELFF.

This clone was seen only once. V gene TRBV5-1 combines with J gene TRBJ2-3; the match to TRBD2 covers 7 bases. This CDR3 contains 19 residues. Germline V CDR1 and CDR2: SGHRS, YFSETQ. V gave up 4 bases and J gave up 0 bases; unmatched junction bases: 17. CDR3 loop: CASSLLRQSSGTSTDTQYF. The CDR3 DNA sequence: TGCGCCAGCAGCCTCCTGAGGCAGTCTAGCGGTACTAGCACAGATACGCAGTATTTT.

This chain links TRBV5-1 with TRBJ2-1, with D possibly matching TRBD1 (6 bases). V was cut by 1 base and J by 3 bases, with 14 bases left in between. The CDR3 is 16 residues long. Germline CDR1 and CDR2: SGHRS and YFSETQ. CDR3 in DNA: TGCGCCAGCAGCTTGACCCGGGACACCATCTACAATGAGCAGTTCTTC. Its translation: CASSLTRDTIYNEQFF.

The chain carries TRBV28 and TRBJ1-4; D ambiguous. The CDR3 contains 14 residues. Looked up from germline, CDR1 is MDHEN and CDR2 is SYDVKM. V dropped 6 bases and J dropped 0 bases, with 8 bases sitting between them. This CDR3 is CASSPVATNEKLFF. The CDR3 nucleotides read TGTGCCAGCAGCCCCGTTGCAACTAATGAAAAACTGTTTTTT.

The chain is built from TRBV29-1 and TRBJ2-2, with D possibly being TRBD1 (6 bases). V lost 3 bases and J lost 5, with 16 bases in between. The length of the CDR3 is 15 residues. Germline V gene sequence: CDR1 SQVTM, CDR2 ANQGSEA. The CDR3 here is CSVEVLGAQTGELFF. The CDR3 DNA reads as TGCAGCGTTGAGGTGCTGGGGGCGCAAACCGGGGAGCTGTTTTTT.

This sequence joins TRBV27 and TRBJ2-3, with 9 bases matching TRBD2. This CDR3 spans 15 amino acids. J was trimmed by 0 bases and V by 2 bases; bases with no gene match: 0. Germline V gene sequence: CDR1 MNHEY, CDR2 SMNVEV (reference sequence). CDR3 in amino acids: CASSLTSGSTDTQYF. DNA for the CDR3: TGTGCCAGCAGTTTAACTAGCGGGAGCACAGATACGCAGTATTTT.

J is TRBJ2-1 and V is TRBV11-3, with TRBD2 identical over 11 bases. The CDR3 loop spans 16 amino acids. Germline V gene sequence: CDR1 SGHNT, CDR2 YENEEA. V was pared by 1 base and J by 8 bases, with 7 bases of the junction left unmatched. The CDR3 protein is CASSLGFTSGSYEQFF. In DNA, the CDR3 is TGTGCCAGCAGCTTAGGATTCACTAGCGGGAGCTATGAGCAGTTCTTC.

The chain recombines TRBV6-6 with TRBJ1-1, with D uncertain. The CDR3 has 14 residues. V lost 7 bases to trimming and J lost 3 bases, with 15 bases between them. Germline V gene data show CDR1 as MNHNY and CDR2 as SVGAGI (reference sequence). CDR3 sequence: CASTSVLEDTEAFF. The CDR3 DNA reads TGTGCCAGCACTTCCGTTCTGGAGGACACTGAAGCTTTCTTT.

CDR3 nucleotide sequence: TGTGCCAGCAGCCCCATTAAAGGGGCGGTAAACACCATATATTTT. Translated, it gives CASSPIKGAVNTIYF. The chain uses TRBV11-2 and TRBJ1-3; D is possibly TRBD1 (5 bases). Germline lookup yields CDR1 SGHAT and CDR2 FQNNGV. The CDR3 loop spans 15 amino acids. The V and J ends lost 5 bases and 6 bases respectively, with 17 bases between them.

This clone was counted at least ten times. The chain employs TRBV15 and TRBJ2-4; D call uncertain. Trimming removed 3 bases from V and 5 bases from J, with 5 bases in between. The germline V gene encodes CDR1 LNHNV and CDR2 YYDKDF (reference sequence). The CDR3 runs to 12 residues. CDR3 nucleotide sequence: TGTGCCACCAGCAGGGGCGAAAACATTCAGTACTTC. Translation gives CATSRGENIQYF.

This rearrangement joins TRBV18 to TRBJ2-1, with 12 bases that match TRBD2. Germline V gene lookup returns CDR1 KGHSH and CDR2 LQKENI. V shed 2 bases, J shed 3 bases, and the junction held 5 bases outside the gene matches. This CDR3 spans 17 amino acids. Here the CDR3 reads CASSPITSGGLYNEQFF. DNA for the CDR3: TGTGCCAGCTCACCAATAACTAGCGGGGGGCTCTACAATGAGCAGTTCTTC.

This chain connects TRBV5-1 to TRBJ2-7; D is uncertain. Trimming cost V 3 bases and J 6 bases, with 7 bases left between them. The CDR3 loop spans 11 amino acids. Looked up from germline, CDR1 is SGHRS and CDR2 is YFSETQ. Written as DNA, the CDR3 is TGCGCCAGCAGCTCCCTCGGCGAGCAGTACTTC. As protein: CASSSLGEQYF.